This TCR beta chain is from a study of OX40 agonist ivuxolimab in advanced cancers. At the level of the study: Prior checkpoint blockade (anti-PD-1, anti-PD-L1 or anti-CTLA-4) was permitted; less than 45% had it. Whole-study findings and limits: CD8+ T cells showed, on average, more clonal expansion than CD4+ cells. Dosing at 0.1 to 3.0 mg/kg was accompanied by clonal expansion of CD4+ and CD8+ blood T cells by week 6.

Clones were sequenced by immunoSEQ multiplex PCR, and TCRdb holds only the in-frame ones, with some missing. The sample includes 71,000 or so clones, roughly 81% of them seen just once. The sampling schedule covered blood at baseline, cycle 4 day 1, and cycle 7 day 1. This clone was counted ten times or more. Its antigen is not known. The TCR originated in an adult with an advanced solid tumor such as melanoma, head and neck, liver or kidney cancer. The sample consisted of CD4+ or CD8+ T cells sorted from blood, taken in a trial of the OX40 agonist ivuxolimab.

The CDR3 region has the DNA TGTGCCAGCAGCTTAACAGCTAACTATGGCTACACCTTC. Residues: CASSLTANYGYTF. This rearrangement joins TRBV7-9 to TRBJ1-2; no firm D call. This CDR3 has 13 residues. V lost 2 bases to trimming and J lost 0 bases, with 4 bases between them. Germline V lookup: CDR1 SEHNR, CDR2 FQNEAQ (reference sequence).